The following is a T cell receptor (beta chain) sequence with its context. The data belong to a study of blood T cells in healthy people across ages. Per germline, CDR1 DFQATT and CDR2 SNEGSKA (reference sequence). V shed 1 base and J 7 bases; nucleotides not matched to a gene: 7. This CDR3 has 14 amino acids. Through a sample-barcoded 5' primer and a J-beta primer mix, a second PCR was run for roughly 6 to 12 cycles. TCRdb reanalysed the 5' RACE reads using MiXCR and keeps one entry per CDR3 protein. The sample records some 640,000 distinct CDR3 sequences, roughly 31% being singletons. This rearrangement joins TRBV20-1 to TRBJ1-5, with 7 bases fitting TRBD1. This TCR was recovered from a woman of 80 years or more in good health. Sequenced input: blood. This chain's CDR3 is CSARAGTASQPQHF. The CDR3 bases are TGCAGTGCTAGAGCCGGGACAGCCTCCCAGCCCCAGCATTTT.